Shown below are 31 T cell receptor beta chains from a single sample sequenced in a study of blood T cell repertoires in COVID-19. Generated by immunoSEQ multiplex PCR, the TCRdb table keeps only in-frame clones and is missing some. The sample lists around 180,000 clones; 88% were seen once. The sample consisted of peripheral blood. The source is a man aged 55 to 70 with acute or convalescent COVID-19.

The V and J genes are TRBV30 and TRBJ2-5; 14 bases agree with TRBD2. This CDR3 region has 15 residues. Germline values: CDR1 GTSNPN, CDR2 SVGIG (reference sequence). Germline trimming cut 1 base from V and 3 bases from J; bases unmatched to any gene: 1. The CDR3 reads CAWSEGLAGEETQYF. The CDR3 nucleotides are TGTGCCTGGAGTGAGGGACTAGCGGGAGAAGAGACCCAGTACTTC.

The J gene is TRBJ1-2, the V gene TRBV6-5; 10 bases map to TRBD1. V shed 5 bases and J 6 bases; nucleotides not matched to a gene: 9. CDR1 is MNHEY and CDR2 is SVGAGI in the germline V gene. This CDR3 is built from 15 residues. In DNA, the CDR3 is TGTGCCAGCAGTAATGAGGACAGGGGGGTGGATGGCTACACCTTC. It encodes CASSNEDRGVDGYTF.

The rearrangement uses TRBV4-2 and TRBJ2-7; 9 nucleotides line up with TRBD2. The V gene's germline CDR1 is LGHNA and CDR2 YNFKEQ. The junction had 4 bases not matched to a gene; V was cut back by 0 bases and J by 4 bases. CDR3 length: 15 amino acids. CDR3 protein: CASSQEASGRYEQYF. The CDR3 coding sequence is TGTGCCAGCAGCCAAGAGGCGAGCGGGAGGTACGAGCAGTACTTC.

The gene calls are TRBV3-1 (or the pseudogene TRBV3-2) and TRBJ2-1; 7 bases are a match to TRBD1. V was pared by 4 bases and J by 4 bases, with 13 bases of the junction left unmatched. CDR3 size: 17 residues. Looked up from germline, CDR1 is LGHDT and CDR2 is YNNKEL (reference sequence). The CDR3 sequence: CASSRRNLGTAYNEQFF. CDR3 in DNA: TGTGCCAGCAGCCGAAGAAACTTAGGGACAGCTTACAATGAGCAGTTCTTC.

This sequence joins TRBV7-9 and TRBJ2-7; D is possibly TRBD1 (6 bases). Trimming pared 4 bases from V and 0 bases from J, leaving 19 bases between. The CDR3 covers 17 residues. Germline V lookup: CDR1 SEHNR, CDR2 FQNEAQ (reference sequence). The CDR3 loop is CASSSTVRDTSSYEQYV. The CDR3 DNA reads as TGTGCCAGCAGCTCAACGGTACGGGACACGAGCTCCTACGAGCAGTACGTC.

V usage is TRBV30 and J usage is TRBJ2-3; no firm D call. Germline CDR1 reads GTSNPN; CDR2 reads SVGIG (reference sequence). This CDR3 spans 12 amino acids. The V end was cut by 4 bases, the J end by 7 bases, with 12 bases between. CDR3 DNA: TGTGCCTGGACCCTAGGTGGTTATACGCAGTATTTT. This codes for CAWTLGGYTQYF.

Only one count was recorded for this clone. The chain uses TRBV10-3 and TRBJ2-2; 9 bases fit TRBD1. The V gene's germline CDR1 is ENHRY and CDR2 SYGVKD. The CDR3 contains 17 residues. V shed 5 bases and J 4 bases; nucleotides not matched to a gene: 11. The CDR3 coding sequence is TGTGCCATCAGTAGAGCCTCGGGACAGGGTCGCACCGGGGAGCTGTTTTTT. Its translation: CAISRASGQGRTGELFF.

The chain combines TRBV3-1 (or the pseudogene TRBV3-2) with TRBJ1-2; D unresolved. Germline V gene lookup returns CDR1 LGHDT and CDR2 YNNKEL (reference sequence). The CDR3 spans 14 residues. V gave up 8 bases and J gave up 6 bases, with 19 bases separating them. CDR3 bases: TGTGCCAGCTCCCCAGGAGGGATCATAGATGGCTACACCTTC. Its protein is CASSPGGIIDGYTF.

The V call is TRBV5-1, the J call TRBJ2-7; no clear D. The germline gives CDR1 SGHRS, CDR2 YFSETQ. The CDR3 consists of 13 residues. The ends were cut back, 7 bases at V and 1 base at J, with 12 bases in the middle. The CDR3 DNA reads TGCGCCAGCGCTTGGGCGATGTCCTACGAGCAGTACTTC. Its protein product is CASAWAMSYEQYF.

The chain couples TRBV9 to TRBJ2-5; 7 bases are a match to TRBD2. The CDR3 loop spans 15 amino acids. Germline CDR1 reads SGDLS; CDR2 reads YYNGEE. After removal of 0 bases from V and 2 bases from J, the junction contained 4 bases not matched to a gene. Written as DNA, the CDR3 is TGTGCCAGCAGCGTAGCCGGGGGGTCGCAAGAGACCCAGTACTTC. It is translated as CASSVAGGSQETQYF.

This chain joins TRBV30 and TRBJ2-5; 12 nucleotides agree with TRBD2. CDR3 length: 14 amino acids. V shed 6 bases and J 1 base; nucleotides not matched to a gene: 3. CDR1 is GTSNPN, CDR2 SVGIG, per germline (reference sequence). Here the CDR3 reads CACKLAGGQETQYF. DNA for the CDR3: TGTGCCTGCAAACTAGCGGGGGGCCAAGAGACCCAGTACTTC.

The chain couples TRBV30 to TRBJ1-2; D is perhaps TRBD1 (6 bases). Germline loops: CDR1 GTSNPN, CDR2 SVGIG (reference sequence). V was cut by 5 bases and J by 2 bases, with 18 bases left in between. CDR3 size: 15 residues. For the CDR3, the DNA is TGTGCCTGGGAGCAGGGGAAAGGGCTAAACTATGGCTACACCTTC. It translates to CAWEQGKGLNYGYTF.

The chain combines TRBV6-5 with TRBJ1-5; no clear D. V dropped 4 bases and J dropped 5 bases, with 9 bases sitting between them. Germline CDR1 is MNHEY and CDR2 is SVGAGI. The CDR3 covers 13 residues. As DNA, the CDR3 is TGTGCCAGCAGTTTCCGACTTTATCAGCCCCAGCATTTT. This sequence encodes CASSFRLYQPQHF.

The chain uses TRBV27 and TRBJ2-3; 8 bases line up with TRBD2. CDR3 length: 15 residues. Germline V gene lookup returns CDR1 MNHEY and CDR2 SMNVEV (reference sequence). The ends lost 5 bases at V and 0 bases at J; junction bases unmatched: 4. The CDR3 region has the DNA TGTGCCAGCAGTCCGGCTAGCGGGAGCACAGATACGCAGTATTTT. It is translated as CASSPASGSTDTQYF.

This rearrangement joins TRBV6-2 or TRBV6-3 to TRBJ1-5, with D uncertain. V was cut by 5 bases and J by 6 bases, with 11 bases left in between. Germline V lookup: CDR1 MNHEY, CDR2 SVGEGT. The CDR3 is 13 residues long. Here the CDR3 DNA reads TGTGCCAGCAGTGGAGGACTTACTCAGCCCCAGCATTTT. Translation gives CASSGGLTQPQHF.

The chain joins TRBV11-3 to TRBJ2-7, with 13 nucleotides matching TRBD2. This CDR3 region has 17 residues. J lost 2 bases, V lost 5 bases, and 9 bases had no gene match. Germline loops: CDR1 SGHNT, CDR2 YENEEA. The CDR3 sequence: CASSPYSGTSGAYEQYF. In DNA form, the CDR3 reads TGTGCCAGCAGCCCCTACTCCGGGACTAGCGGGGCCTACGAGCAGTACTTC.

V is TRBV4-1 and J is TRBJ2-3, with TRBD1 matching over 7 bases. The CDR3 runs to 17 residues. Germline-derived CDR1 and CDR2 are MGHRA and YSYEKL. V lost 6 bases to trimming and J lost 1 base; unmatched junction nucleotides: 13. The CDR3 bases are TGCGCCAGCAGGGACAAAGTGGGGACAGTCGGCACAGATACGCAGTATTTT. Translation gives CASRDKVGTVGTDTQYF.

This chain uses TRBV6-1 with TRBJ2-5; TRBD1 matches at 9 bases. The CDR3 spans 17 residues. The ends lost 2 bases at V and 5 bases at J; junction bases unmatched: 12. Germline lookup yields CDR1 MNHNS and CDR2 SASEGT. CDR3 protein: CASSEFRGTGSRETQYF. The CDR3 nucleotides are TGTGCCAGCAGTGAATTTCGTGGGACAGGGAGTAGGGAGACCCAGTACTTC.

This chain joins TRBV21-1 and TRBJ2-7; TRBD2, the table's D call, lacks a check against the DNA. TRBV21-1 is flagged as a pseudogene. There are 17 residues in the CDR3. Written as DNA, the CDR3 is TGTGCCAGCAGCAAACTAAGTATCGGTAGCGGGACTTCGGAGGTCTACTTC. Its protein product is CASSKLSIGSGTSEVYF.

This chain uses TRBV2 with TRBJ2-7, with D unclear. This CDR3 comprises 12 residues. Germline lookup yields CDR1 SNHLY and CDR2 FYNNEI. Trimming removed 2 bases from V and 4 bases from J, with 6 bases in between. The CDR3 bases are TGTGCCAGCAGTGAAAACGGGTACGAGCAGTACGTC. Residues: CASSENGYEQYV.

This rearrangement joins TRBV2 to TRBJ2-5; D perhaps matches TRBD2 (7 bases). The germline V gene encodes CDR1 SNHLY and CDR2 FYNNEI. CDR3 size: 16 residues. V dropped 6 bases and J dropped 3 bases, with 20 bases sitting between them. CDR3 nucleotide sequence: TGTGCCAGCAGACCCCTCGCCGCGGGGGCAAAAGAGACCCAGTACTTC. It codes for CASRPLAAGAKETQYF.

The genes are TRBV7-9 and TRBJ2-5; 11 bases map to TRBD2. Germline lookup yields CDR1 SEHNR and CDR2 FQNEAQ (reference sequence). V was clipped by 5 bases and J by 5 bases; unmatched bases: 10. This CDR3 comprises 16 residues. CDR3 nucleotide sequence: TGTGCCAGCAGCCGTAATCTAGCGGGGGGCCGGGAGACCCAGTACTTC. Encoded protein: CASSRNLAGGRETQYF.

The chain carries TRBV9 and TRBJ1-1; TRBD1 matches 10 bases. V lost 4 bases to trimming and J lost 3 bases; unmatched junction nucleotides: 12. Looked up from germline, CDR1 is SGDLS and CDR2 is YYNGEE. The CDR3 runs to 17 residues. The CDR3 nucleotides read TGTGCCAGCAGCCCGCGACAGGGGGCGCCGAGGGACACTGAAGCTTTCTTT. Translation: CASSPRQGAPRDTEAFF.

CDR3 sequence: CASSYFNQPQHF. CDR3 DNA sequence: TGTGCCAGCAGCTATTTCAATCAGCCCCAGCATTTT. The V gene is TRBV3-1 (or the pseudogene TRBV3-2), the J gene TRBJ1-5; D not certain. Trimming stripped 5 bases from V and 3 bases from J, with 5 bases between. The CDR3 has 12 amino acids. Germline loops: CDR1 LGHDT, CDR2 YNNKEL (reference sequence).

The CDR3 region has the DNA TGCGCCAGCAGCTTAGGACTACCCCTAGCCAAAAACATTCAGTACTTC. Protein product: CASSLGLPLAKNIQYF. The chain links TRBV5-1 to TRBJ2-4, with D perhaps matching TRBD2 (6 bases). CDR3 length: 16 amino acids. V lost 2 bases, J lost 0 bases, and 12 bases lay in between. Germline CDR1 reads SGHRS; CDR2 reads YFSETQ.

The rearrangement links TRBV5-1 to TRBJ1-3; D gene uncertain. Between the trimmed V and J ends, which lost 6 bases and 1 base, there was a span of 23 bases. The length of the CDR3 is 18 residues. The germline V gene encodes CDR1 SGHRS and CDR2 YFSETQ. The CDR3 loop reads CASTTAPSDWESGNTIYF. The DNA for the CDR3 is TGCGCCAGCACCACCGCCCCATCGGACTGGGAGTCTGGAAACACCATATATTTT.

The rearrangement joins TRBV2 to TRBJ1-5, with 7 bases aligning to TRBD1. Germline CDR1 and CDR2: SNHLY and FYNNEI. J gave up 6 bases and V 3 bases, and 8 bases lay outside the gene matches. This CDR3 is 15 amino acids long. The CDR3 region is CASSDGTDLFQPQHF. CDR3 sequence (DNA): TGTGCCAGCAGTGACGGGACAGACCTATTTCAGCCCCAGCATTTT.

The CDR3 sequence: CASSITGGSYNEQFF. Here the CDR3 DNA reads TGTGCCAGCAGTATAACAGGGGGATCCTACAATGAGCAGTTCTTC. The rearrangement uses TRBV3-1 (or the pseudogene TRBV3-2) and TRBJ2-1; TRBD1 matches at 8 bases. After removal of 6 bases from V and 1 base from J, the junction contained 5 bases not matched to a gene. There are 15 residues in the CDR3. Germline V gene lookup returns CDR1 LGHDT and CDR2 YNNKEL (reference sequence).

This chain links TRBV9 with TRBJ2-2; 15 bases align to TRBD2. The CDR3 loop spans 19 amino acids. J gave up 1 base and V 1 base, and 5 bases lay outside the gene matches. Germline loops: CDR1 SGDLS, CDR2 YYNGEE. CDR3 DNA: TGTGCCAGCAGCGTATGGGGACTAGCGGGAGGCTTGAACACCGGGGAGCTGTTTTTT. It yields the protein CASSVWGLAGGLNTGELFF.

The chain links TRBV7-8 to TRBJ1-2; D gene ambiguous. Germline V CDR1 and CDR2: SGHVS, FQNEAQ. This CDR3 has 13 residues. Trimming removed 2 bases at V and 8 bases at J, with 12 bases between. The CDR3, as DNA: TGTGCCAGCAGCTTAACGATCCGGGAAGGCTACACCTTC. It yields the protein CASSLTIREGYTF.

As DNA, the CDR3 is TGCGCCAGCAGCCTCCTAACTTCGTCCAGCGGTGAGCAGTTCTTC. Residues: CASSLLTSSSGEQFF. The chain recombines TRBV5-1 with TRBJ2-1, with D tentatively TRBD2 (5 bases). The CDR3 loop spans 15 amino acids. Trimming stripped 4 bases from V and 9 bases from J, with 20 bases between. The V gene's germline CDR1 is SGHRS and CDR2 YFSETQ.